The T cell receptor (beta chain) under discussion was sequenced for a study of blood T cell repertoires in COVID-19. Some clones are missing from TCRdb's copy, which holds only in-frame ones; the method was immunoSEQ multiplex PCR. Of over 80,000 clones in the sample, about 89% were seen once. J was trimmed by 3 bases and V by 4 bases; bases with no gene match: 9. Germline CDR1 and CDR2: SGHDT and YYEEEE. This CDR3 comprises 15 residues. The sequence was obtained from a man over 45 with acute or convalescent COVID-19. V gene TRBV5-6 combines with J gene TRBJ2-7, with 8 nucleotides matching TRBD1. The sequencing sample was made of peripheral blood. The DNA for the CDR3 is TGTGCCAGCAGCCCGGTGACAGGGGCCTACTACGAGCAGTACTTC. Translation gives CASSPVTGAYYEQYF.